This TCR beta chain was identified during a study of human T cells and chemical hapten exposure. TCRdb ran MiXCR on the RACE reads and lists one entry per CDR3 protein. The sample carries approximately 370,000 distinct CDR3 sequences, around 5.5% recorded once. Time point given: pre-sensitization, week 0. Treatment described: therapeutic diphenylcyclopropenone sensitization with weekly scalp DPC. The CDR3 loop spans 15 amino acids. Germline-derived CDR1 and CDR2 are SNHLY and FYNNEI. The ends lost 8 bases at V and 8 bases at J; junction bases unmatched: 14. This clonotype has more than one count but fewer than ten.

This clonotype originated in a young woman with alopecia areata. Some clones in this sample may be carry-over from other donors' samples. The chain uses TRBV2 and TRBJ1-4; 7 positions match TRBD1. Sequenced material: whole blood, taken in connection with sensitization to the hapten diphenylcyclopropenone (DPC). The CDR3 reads CASLRLGTETEKLFF. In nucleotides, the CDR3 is TGTGCCAGCCTCCGACTCGGGACAGAGACCGAAAAACTGTTTTTT.